This T cell receptor (beta chain) was found in a study of T cells in Graves' hyperthyroidism and ophthalmopathy. Study findings and constraints: In simple terms, a model built on 13 V-J features told ophthalmopathy apart from stable hyperthyroidism.

Ophthalmopathy patients all had a Clinical Activity Score of at least 3, a NOSPECS grade of at least 4 and disease under 3 months old. Uncontrolled infection, other autoimmune disease, pregnancy or lactation led to exclusion. This clonotype was seen a few times. The antigen is not known. TCR beta CDR3 sequences were amplified from RNA transcripts. The HTBI primer set was used in a first-round RT-PCR of the TCR CDR3. TCRdb re-called the multiplex PCR reads through MiXCR, storing one row per CDR3 protein. The sample contains approximately 600,000 distinct CDR3 sequences, 14% of which appear only once. CDR1 is ENHRY, CDR2 SYGVKD, per germline. The CDR3 is 14 amino acids. Germline trimming cut 7 bases from V and 8 bases from J; bases unmatched to any gene: 9.

Sequenced input: blood. This chain connects TRBV10-3 to TRBJ1-2, with 11 bases aligning to TRBD1. The clonotype comes from a young woman with Graves' ophthalmopathy. CDR3 amino acids: CAINLGQGAWGYTF. CDR3 bases: TGTGCCATCAATCTTGGACAGGGGGCTTGGGGCTACACCTTC.